The 6 T cell receptor beta chains in this list originate from one sample, sequenced in a study of cytomegalovirus exposure and HLA in healthy donors. Repertoires were generated with immunoSEQ multiplex PCR, while TCRdb's copy carries only in-frame clones and drops some. The repertoire has 100,000 to 150,000 clones, over 90% of them found once; the top ten carry 1% to 1.5%. Sequenced input: PBMCs. The receptors originated from a woman younger than 35 in good health and CMV-seronegative.

This clone turned up a few times. This chain joins TRBV18 and TRBJ2-5; 10 nucleotides align to TRBD2. The CDR3 has 15 residues. Germline CDR1 and CDR2: KGHSH and LQKENI. After removal of 0 bases from V and 3 bases from J, the junction contained 1 base not matched to a gene. The CDR3 loop reads CASSPPSGGKETQYF. The CDR3 nucleotides are TGTGCCAGCTCACCACCTAGCGGGGGGAAAGAGACCCAGTACTTC.

The chain joins TRBV11-2 to TRBJ2-1; TRBD2 is a possible D gene (5 bases). The V end was cut by 5 bases, the J end by 4 bases, with 9 bases between. CDR1 is SGHAT and CDR2 is FQNNGV in the germline V gene. The CDR3 spans 13 residues. CDR3 loop: CASSPEAYNEQFF. CDR3 sequence (DNA): TGTGCCAGCAGCCCGGAGGCATACAATGAGCAGTTCTTC.

The chain joins TRBV5-1 to TRBJ2-7, with a tentative D call TRBD1 (6 bases). Germline CDR1 is SGHRS and CDR2 is YFSETQ. The CDR3 length is 17 residues. The V and J ends lost 0 bases and 0 bases respectively, with 16 bases between them. Here the CDR3 reads CASSLEPSLDSSYEQYF. The CDR3 region has the DNA TGCGCCAGCAGCTTGGAGCCCTCGTTGGACAGCTCCTACGAGCAGTACTTC.

Only one count was recorded for this clone. This chain connects TRBV5-5 to TRBJ2-2; D not resolved. The CDR3 runs to 12 residues. Trimming shortened V by 4 bases and J by 2 bases, and 3 bases separated the two germline ends. Germline-derived CDR1 and CDR2 are SGHKS and YYEKEE (reference sequence). The CDR3, as DNA: TGTGCCAGCAGCATAAACACCGGGGAGCTGTTTTTT. Translated: CASSINTGELFF.

The CDR3 region is CASSPNRANTEAFF. The CDR3 nucleotides are TGTGCCAGCAGTCCGAACAGGGCGAACACTGAAGCTTTCTTT. This chain uses TRBV6-5 with TRBJ1-1; perhaps TRBD1 as D (6 bases). V lost 5 bases to trimming and J lost 1 base, with 11 bases between them. The V gene's germline CDR1 is MNHEY and CDR2 SVGAGI. This CDR3 is 14 amino acids long.

The chain uses TRBV4-2 and TRBJ2-3, with TRBD2 matching 13 bases. With V trimmed by 4 bases and J by 5 bases, 9 bases remained unmatched. Looked up from germline, CDR1 is LGHNA and CDR2 is YNFKEQ. The CDR3 is 17 residues long. Here the CDR3 DNA reads TGTGCCAGCAGCCCAACTAGCGGGGGGGCCGGGAAAGATACGCAGTATTTT. It specifies CASSPTSGGAGKDTQYF.